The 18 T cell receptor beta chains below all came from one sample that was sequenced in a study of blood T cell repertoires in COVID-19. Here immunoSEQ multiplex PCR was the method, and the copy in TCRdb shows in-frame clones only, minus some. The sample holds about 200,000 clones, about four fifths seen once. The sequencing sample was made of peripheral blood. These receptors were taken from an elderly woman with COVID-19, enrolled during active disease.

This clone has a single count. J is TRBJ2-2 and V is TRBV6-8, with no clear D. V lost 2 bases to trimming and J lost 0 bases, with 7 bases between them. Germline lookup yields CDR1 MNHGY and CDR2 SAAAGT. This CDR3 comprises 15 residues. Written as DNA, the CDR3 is TGTGCCAGCAGTTACCCCCATCCGAACACCGGGGAGCTGTTTTTT. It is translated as CASSYPHPNTGELFF.

CDR3 amino acids: CASSPPQIIAGGYTF. The CDR3 coding sequence is TGTGCCAGCTCACCCCCACAGATTATTGCCGGTGGCTACACCTTC. The chain employs TRBV18 and TRBJ1-2; D ambiguous. In germline, CDR1 is KGHSH, CDR2 LQKENI. This CDR3 has 15 amino acids. V shed 3 bases and J shed 7 bases, with 18 bases lying between them. Drawing the rest from reference TRBV18 and TRBJ1-2, the complete variable domain is NAGVMQNPRHLVRRRGQEARLRCSPMKGHSHVYWYRQLPEEGLKFMVYLQKENIIDESGMPKERFSAEFPKEGPSILRIQQVVRGDSAAYFCASSPPQIIAGGYTFGSGTRLTVV.

As DNA, the CDR3 is TGCAGCGCTCGACAGGGCCCCGAAAAACTGTTTTTT. This gives the protein CSARQGPEKLFF. The rearrangement uses TRBV29-1 and TRBJ1-4, with TRBD1 identical over 7 bases. Unmatched junction bases numbered 7, after V lost 7 bases and J lost 8 bases. CDR3 length: 12 residues. CDR1 is SQVTM and CDR2 is ANQGSEA in the germline V gene.

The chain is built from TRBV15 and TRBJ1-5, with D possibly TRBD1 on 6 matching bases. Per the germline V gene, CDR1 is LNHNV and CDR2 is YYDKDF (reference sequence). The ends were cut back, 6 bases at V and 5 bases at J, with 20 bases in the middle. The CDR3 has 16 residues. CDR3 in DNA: TGTGCCACCAGACGGGGTGTGGGACAAGGCTATCAGCCCCAGCATTTT. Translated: CATRRGVGQGYQPQHF.

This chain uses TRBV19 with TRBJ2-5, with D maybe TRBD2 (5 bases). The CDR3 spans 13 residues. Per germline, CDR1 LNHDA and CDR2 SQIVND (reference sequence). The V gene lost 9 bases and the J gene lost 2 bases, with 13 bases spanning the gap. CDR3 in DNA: TGTGCCAGCCGAGGACTCACACAAGAGACCCAGTACTTC. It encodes CASRGLTQETQYF.

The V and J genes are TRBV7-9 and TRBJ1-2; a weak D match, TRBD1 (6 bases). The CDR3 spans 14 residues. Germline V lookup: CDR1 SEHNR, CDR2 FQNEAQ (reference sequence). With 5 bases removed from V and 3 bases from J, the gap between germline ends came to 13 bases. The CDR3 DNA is TGTGCCAGCAGCCCGGGACAAGGGGACTATGGCTACACCTTC. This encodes CASSPGQGDYGYTF. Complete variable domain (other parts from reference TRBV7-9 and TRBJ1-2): DTGVSQNPRHKITKRGQNVTFRCDPISEHNRLYWYRQTLGQGPEFLTYFQNEAQLEKSRLLSDRFSAERPKGSFSTLEIQRTEQGDSAMYLCASSPGQGDYGYTFGSGTRLTVV.

This chain's CDR3 is CAISGRAMNTGELFF. The CDR3, as DNA: TGTGCCATCAGTGGGAGGGCCATGAACACCGGGGAGCTGTTTTTT. This chain connects TRBV10-3 to TRBJ2-2; a weak D match, TRBD2 (6 bases). The CDR3 loop spans 15 amino acids. The V gene's germline CDR1 is ENHRY and CDR2 SYGVKD. Between the trimmed V and J ends, which lost 4 bases and 1 base, there was a span of 10 bases.

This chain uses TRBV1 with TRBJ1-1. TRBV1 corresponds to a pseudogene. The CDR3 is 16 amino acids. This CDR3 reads CTSSQGGGTGDTEAFF. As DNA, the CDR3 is TGCACCAGCAGCCAAGGGGGGGGTACGGGCGACACTGAAGCTTTCTTT.

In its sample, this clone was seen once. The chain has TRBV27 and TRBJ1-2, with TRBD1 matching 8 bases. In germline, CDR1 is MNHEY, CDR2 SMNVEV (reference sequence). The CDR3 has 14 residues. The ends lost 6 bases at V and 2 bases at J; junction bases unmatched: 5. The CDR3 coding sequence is TGTGCCAGCAGGAGACAGGGGAGGAACTATGGCTACACCTTC. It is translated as CASRRQGRNYGYTF.

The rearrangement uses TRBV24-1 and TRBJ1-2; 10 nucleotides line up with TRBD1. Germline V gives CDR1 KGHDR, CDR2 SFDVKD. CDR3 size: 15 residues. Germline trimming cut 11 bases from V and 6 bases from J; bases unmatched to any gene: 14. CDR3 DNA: TGTGCCAACACGATCCGGGACAGGGGAGGGCATGGCTACACCTTC. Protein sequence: CANTIRDRGGHGYTF.

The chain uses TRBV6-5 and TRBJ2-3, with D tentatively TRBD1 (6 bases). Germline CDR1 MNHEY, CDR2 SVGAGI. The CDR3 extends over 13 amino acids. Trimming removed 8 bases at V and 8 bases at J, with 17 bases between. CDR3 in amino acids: CASLKRGFATQYF. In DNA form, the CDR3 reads TGTGCCAGCCTGAAAAGGGGGTTTGCTACGCAGTATTTT.

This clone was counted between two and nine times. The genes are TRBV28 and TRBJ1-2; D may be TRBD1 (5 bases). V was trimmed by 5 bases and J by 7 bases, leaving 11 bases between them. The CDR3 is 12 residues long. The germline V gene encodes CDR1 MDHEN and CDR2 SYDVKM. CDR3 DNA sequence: TGTGCCAGCAGTCAAACTCAGGGTGGCTACACCTTC. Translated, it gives CASSQTQGGYTF.

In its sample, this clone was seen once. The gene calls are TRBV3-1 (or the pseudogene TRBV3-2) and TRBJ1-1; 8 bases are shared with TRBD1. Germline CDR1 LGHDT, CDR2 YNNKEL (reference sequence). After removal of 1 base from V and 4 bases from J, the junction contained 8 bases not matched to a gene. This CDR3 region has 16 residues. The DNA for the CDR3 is TGTGCCAGCAGCCAAGGTTGGCGGACAGGGCCCACTGAAGCTTTCTTT. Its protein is CASSQGWRTGPTEAFF.

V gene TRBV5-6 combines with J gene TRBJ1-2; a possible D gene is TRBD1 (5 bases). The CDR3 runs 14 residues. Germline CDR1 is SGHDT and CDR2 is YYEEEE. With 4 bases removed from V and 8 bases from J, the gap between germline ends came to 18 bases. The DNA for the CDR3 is TGTGCCAGCAGCCACCGGGTAGGGGCGCAGGGCTACACCTTC. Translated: CASSHRVGAQGYTF.

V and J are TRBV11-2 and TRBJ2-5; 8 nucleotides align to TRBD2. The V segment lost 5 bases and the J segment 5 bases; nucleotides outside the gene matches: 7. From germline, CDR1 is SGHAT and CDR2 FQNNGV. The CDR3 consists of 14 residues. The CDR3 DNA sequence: TGTGCCAGCAGCCCGTTAGCGGGATTGGAGACCCAGTACTTC. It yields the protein CASSPLAGLETQYF.

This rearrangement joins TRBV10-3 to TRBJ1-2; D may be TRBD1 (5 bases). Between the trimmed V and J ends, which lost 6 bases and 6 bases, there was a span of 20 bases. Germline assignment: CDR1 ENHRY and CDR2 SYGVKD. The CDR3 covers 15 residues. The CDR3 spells CAISAGRGTIHGYTF. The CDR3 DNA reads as TGTGCCATCAGCGCTGGGAGGGGTACAATACATGGCTACACCTTC.

CDR3 DNA: TGTGCCAGCAGTACCCGAGGGGGGGATGGCTACACCTTC. It translates to CASSTRGGDGYTF. The genes are TRBV6-5 and TRBJ1-2, with a possible D match to TRBD1 (6 bases). Germline CDR1 reads MNHEY; CDR2 reads SVGAGI. V gave up 5 bases and J gave up 6 bases, with 13 bases separating them. This CDR3 has 13 residues.

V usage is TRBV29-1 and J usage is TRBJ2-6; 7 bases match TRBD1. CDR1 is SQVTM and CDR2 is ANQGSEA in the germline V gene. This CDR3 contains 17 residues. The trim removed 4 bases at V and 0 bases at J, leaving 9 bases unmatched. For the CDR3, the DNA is TGCAGCGTTGTGGTAGGGGGCCTAGCCTCTGGGGCCAACGTCCTGACTTTC. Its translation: CSVVVGGLASGANVLTF.